The present T cell receptor (beta chain) was sequenced within a study of T cell changes during pregnancy in multiple sclerosis. The assay was immunoSEQ multiplex PCR, and TCRdb's table has in-frame clones only and misses some. The table shows over 50,000 clones, with around 90% occurring only once. V was pared by 1 base and J by 5 bases, with 18 bases between. In germline, CDR1 is GTSNPN, CDR2 SVGIG (reference sequence). The CDR3 is made up of 15 amino acids. The source was peripheral blood, collected in the first trimester of pregnancy. This TCR was recovered from a female donor in good health, enrolled as a control in a pregnancy study. The rearrangement links TRBV30 to TRBJ2-7; D perhaps matches TRBD1 (5 bases). Written as DNA, the CDR3 is TGTGCCTGGAGTGATTATAGGGGTGCAGGCGACGAGCAGTACTTC. This sequence encodes CAWSDYRGAGDEQYF.